The T cell receptor (beta chain) under discussion was sequenced for a study of a mutant IDH1 vaccine in newly diagnosed glioma. Study at large: Earlier treatment was radiotherapy, temozolomide, or both, with most getting both.

Here immunoSEQ multiplex PCR was the method, and the copy in TCRdb shows in-frame clones only, minus some. The sample lists about 46,000 clones, almost 95% occurring once. The length of the CDR3 is 17 residues. Germline lookup yields CDR1 MNHEY and CDR2 SMNVEV (reference sequence). With 2 bases clipped from V and 6 bases from J, the junction kept 16 bases outside the gene matches. The time point was: week 35, safety follow-up. Doses consisted of 300 ug of mutant IDH1 20-mer peptide each, paired with topical imiquimod. Turning to this clone: Its antigen is not known.

Sequences were derived from PBMCs, sampled from a glioma patient whose treatment included an IDH1 peptide vaccine. The chain employs TRBV27 and TRBJ2-7; TRBD1 matches 7 bases. The sequence came from a man aged 45 to 65 with glioma. CDR3 sequence reads: CASSLPLQDRYGVEQYF. In nucleotides, the CDR3 is TGTGCCAGCAGTTTACCCCTCCAGGACAGGTACGGAGTCGAGCAGTACTTC.